These T cell receptor beta chains were read from a single sample in a study of blood T cell repertoires in COVID-19. Clones were read by immunoSEQ multiplex PCR, and TCRdb kept only the in-frame ones, dropping some. The sample has under 300,000 clones, around 90% seen once. What was sequenced was PBMCs or T cells enriched from blood (not recorded which). The receptors shown here come from a woman aged 25 to 39 who had recovered from COVID-19. Both conserved end residues are part of each CDR3. Fields, in order: V gene, D gene, CDR3 length, clone size, J gene, CDR3 DNA, CDR3 protein. A D gene is named only where the DNA matches it firmly. The size field is filled for only some rows; it gives once, few, many or a size class.

TRBV6-2/TRBV6-3	.	12	.	TRBJ1-1	TGTGCCAGCAGTGAGGGACTCACTGAAGCTTTCTTT	CASSEGLTEAFF
TRBV10-2	TRBD1	15	.	TRBJ1-5	TGCGCCAGCAGTAACGGGACAGTAGATAATCAGCCCCAGCATTTT	CASSNGTVDNQPQHF
TRBV18	TRBD1	21	.	TRBJ2-6	TGTGCCAGCTCACCAATCAGAGGGACGGGACAGGGGCCCTATGGGGCCAACGTCCTGACTTTC	CASSPIRGTGQGPYGANVLTF
TRBV30	.	13	.	TRBJ2-7	TGTGCCTGGGGCAGGGGCCTATCCTACGAGCAGTACTTC	CAWGRGLSYEQYF
TRBV19	.	17	.	TRBJ1-3	TGTGCCAGTACGGGGGCTCGCGGGGGGACGTCGGGAAACACCATATATTTT	CASTGARGGTSGNTIYF
TRBV18	TRBD1	15	.	TRBJ1-2	TGTGCCAGCTCGCCCTCGGGAGACAGGGCCTATGGCTACACCTTC	CASSPSGDRAYGYTF
TRBV5-1	TRBD1	13	.	TRBJ2-3	TGCGCCAGCAGCCCGCAGGGGGCAGATACGCAGTATTTT	CASSPQGADTQYF
TRBV29-1	.	16	.	TRBJ2-1	TGCAGCGTTCCAATCCCCTATATCCCTGTCTACAATGAGCAGTTCTTC	CSVPIPYIPVYNEQFF
TRBV27	TRBD2	15	.	TRBJ2-1	TGTGCCAGCAGTCTAGCGGGAGGGCCGTACAATGAGCAGTTCTTC	CASSLAGGPYNEQFF
TRBV11-3	.	15	once	TRBJ2-3	TGTGCCAGCTCTCTCCTCCCCGGGGGCACAGATACGCAGTATTTT	CASSLLPGGTDTQYF
TRBV4-3	TRBD1	14	.	TRBJ2-2	TGCGCCAGCAGCCCGGACAGGGAGGCCGGGGAGCTGTTTTTT	CASSPDREAGELFF
TRBV4-1	.	15	once	TRBJ2-4	TGCGCCAGCAGCCATCTTCCTGTAGCCAAAAACATTCAGTACTTC	CASSHLPVAKNIQYF
TRBV9	.	17	.	TRBJ1-3	TGTGCCAGCAGCGTATCAAGCGAGGGGGTCGCTGGAAACACCATATATTTT	CASSVSSEGVAGNTIYF
TRBV11-1	TRBD2	16	.	TRBJ2-1	TGTGCCAGCAGCTTAGCGCTGGGCGGGGGGTACAATGAGCAGTTCTTC	CASSLALGGGYNEQFF
TRBV11-2	TRBD2	17	.	TRBJ2-2	TGTGCCAGCAGCTTAGGACTAGCGGGATCAAGCACCGGGGAGCTGTTTTTT	CASSLGLAGSSTGELFF
TRBV19	TRBD1	16	.	TRBJ1-5	TGTGCCAGTAGTACAGAAGCGACAGGGGGAGCGCAGCCCCAGCATTTT	CASSTEATGGAQPQHF
TRBV19	TRBD2	16	.	TRBJ2-7	TGTGCCAGTAGTATTATTAGCGGGAGGGCCCCCTACGAGCAGTACTTC	CASSIISGRAPYEQYF
TRBV10-3	TRBD1	15	once	TRBJ1-2	TGTGCCATCAGTTTTCAGGGGGCAAGGGGGTATGGCTACACCTTC	CAISFQGARGYGYTF
TRBV28	.	15	.	TRBJ2-1	TGTGCCAGCAGTTTTGACTTGGGGCTCTACAATGAGCAGTTCTTC	CASSFDLGLYNEQFF
TRBV27	TRBD1	15	.	TRBJ2-1	TGTGCCAGCAGACATCTTAGACAGGGACCGTTGGGGCAGTTCTTC	CASRHLRQGPLGQFF
TRBV7-2	.	12	.	TRBJ2-3	TGTGCCAGCAGCTCTACCACAGATACGCAGTATTTT	CASSSTTDTQYF
TRBV14	.	13	.	TRBJ2-2	TGTGCCAGCAGCCGCTGGAGGGCCGGGGAGCTGTTTTTT	CASSRWRAGELFF
TRBV6-5	.	14	.	TRBJ1-6	TGTGCCAGCAGTTACTCGGGGGGGAATTCACCCCTCCACTTT	CASSYSGGNSPLHF
TRBV6-5	.	14	.	TRBJ2-7	TGTGCCAGCAGTTACTCAATAATGGGGGGGACACCGTACTTC	CASSYSIMGGTPYF
TRBV4-1	.	15	.	TRBJ2-7	TGCGCCAGCAGCCAAGTCCGGGGGACCCTAAACGAGCAGTACTTC	CASSQVRGTLNEQYF
TRBV3-1/TRBV3-2	TRBD1	18	.	TRBJ1-2	TGTGCCAGCAGCCAAGATTGGAGTGGGACAGTCTATAACTATGGCTACACCTTC	CASSQDWSGTVYNYGYTF
TRBV5-1	.	13	.	TRBJ1-1	TGCGCCAGCAGCTTGACAGGTTTCACTGAAGCTTTCTTT	CASSLTGFTEAFF
TRBV5-1	.	15	.	TRBJ1-2	TGCGCCAGCAGCCGTCCCGACGGGGCGGGGGGCGGCTACACCTTC	CASSRPDGAGGGYTF
TRBV11-3	TRBD1	17	.	TRBJ1-6	TGTGCCAGCAGCTTAAGTTGGGGACAGGGGTCATATTCACCCCTCCACTTT	CASSLSWGQGSYSPLHF
TRBV4-1	.	14	.	TRBJ1-1	TGCGCCAGCAGCCAAATAGGCGCGGGGACTGAAGCTTTCTTT	CASSQIGAGTEAFF
TRBV9	TRBD1	14	.	TRBJ2-1	TGTGCCAGCAGCGCACGACAGGGCTTTGATGAGCAGTTCTTC	CASSARQGFDEQFF
TRBV6-1	.	17	.	TRBJ1-2	TGTGCCAGCAGTGAAGCAACGGGACACTATCCTAACTATGGCTACACCTTC	CASSEATGHYPNYGYTF
TRBV10-1	.	12	.	TRBJ1-5	TGCGCCAGCAGCGGACACGCTGAACCCCAGCATTTT	CASSGHAEPQHF
TRBV3-1/TRBV3-2	.	16	.	TRBJ1-2	TGTGCCAGCAGCCACTTAGACTGGAGAGGGAGGAAGGGCTACACCTTC	CASSHLDWRGRKGYTF
TRBV24-1	.	15	.	TRBJ2-4	TGTGCCACCAGTGACCCTTTATCAACAGGGAACATTCAGTACTTC	CATSDPLSTGNIQYF
TRBV5-1	.	16	.	TRBJ2-6	TGCGCCAGCAGCTACTACAGGGCCACTGGGGCCAACGTCCTGACTTTC	CASSYYRATGANVLTF
TRBV6-2/TRBV6-3	TRBD2	20	.	TRBJ2-1	TGTGCCAGCAGTTACAGGCCGGGGCGGGGGGGCCGGCCCCGGCGGAATGAGCAGTTCTTC	CASSYRPGRGGRPRRNEQFF
TRBV6-4	.	19	.	TRBJ2-7	TGTGCCAGCCCATCCCTGGGACAGTCGTGGGGACTAGGCGCTTACGAGCAGTACTTC	CASPSLGQSWGLGAYEQYF
TRBV24-1	TRBD1	19	.	TRBJ2-6	TGTGCCACCAGTGATTTTGGGACAGTACTATACTCTGGGGCCAACGTCCTGACTTTC	CATSDFGTVLYSGANVLTF
TRBV5-1	.	12	.	TRBJ1-1	TGCGCCAGCAGGGAGGGTAATACTGAAGCTTTCTTT	CASREGNTEAFF
TRBV28	.	16	.	TRBJ1-1	TGTGCCAGCAGTTTATCCTGGGGGCGGGTGAACACTGAAGCTTTCTTT	CASSLSWGRVNTEAFF
TRBV18	TRBD1	13	.	TRBJ1-5	TGTGCCAGCTCACTGGACAGGGATCAGCCCCAGCATTTT	CASSLDRDQPQHF
TRBV2	TRBD1	13	.	TRBJ1-2	TGTGCCAGCAGTGAAGGGACAGGGTATGGCTACACCTTC	CASSEGTGYGYTF
TRBV7-2	TRBD2	17	.	TRBJ2-3	TGTGCCAGCAGCGCGGACTGGACTAGCGGGAGGGCCAGTACGCAGTATTTT	CASSADWTSGRASTQYF
TRBV6-5	TRBD1	16	.	TRBJ1-1	TGTGCCAGCAGTTACTCGGGGACAGGGGGCGGCACTGAAGCTTTCTTT	CASSYSGTGGGTEAFF
TRBV5-4	TRBD1	14	.	TRBJ1-1	TGTGCCAGCGTTCCCACAGGGGACGCCACTGAAGCTTTCTTT	CASVPTGDATEAFF
TRBV14	.	17	once	TRBJ1-5	TGTGCCAGCAGCCAAGTAAACAGGGAAACCGGCAATCAGCCCCAGCATTTT	CASSQVNRETGNQPQHF
TRBV7-9	TRBD1	12	.	TRBJ1-1	TGTGCCAGCAGCCCATCGGAGGGGACAGATTTCTTT	CASSPSEGTDFF
TRBV28	.	17	.	TRBJ1-2	TGTGCCAGCAGTTTCACCCCTCAACAGGATAATAACTATGGCTACACCTTC	CASSFTPQQDNNYGYTF
TRBV2	TRBD2	12	.	TRBJ2-7	TGTGCCAGTAGCGGGGGGCGGATGGAGCAGTACTTC	CASSGGRMEQYF
TRBV6-5	TRBD2	15	.	TRBJ2-7	TGTGCCAGCAGCCGTACTAGCGGAGCCACCTACGAGCAGTACTTC	CASSRTSGATYEQYF
TRBV3-1/TRBV3-2	TRBD2	15	few	TRBJ2-5	TGTGCCAGCAGCCGAGATGGGTTAGCGGGAGAGACCCAGTACTTC	CASSRDGLAGETQYF
TRBV29-1	.	13	.	TRBJ2-7	TGCAGCGTTGGTACAGGGTTGAGGGGCGAGCAGTACTTC	CSVGTGLRGEQYF
TRBV5-1	TRBD1	16	.	TRBJ2-7	TGCGCCAGCAGCTTGCAACCACAGGGGGCCGCCTACGAGCAGTACTTC	CASSLQPQGAAYEQYF
TRBV19	.	14	.	TRBJ1-5	TGTGCCAGTAGCCTGACAGGAACGGGTCAGCCCCAGCATTTT	CASSLTGTGQPQHF